A selection of T cell receptor beta chains follows, all from one sample in a study of blood T cell repertoires in COVID-19. The data were produced by immunoSEQ multiplex PCR, yet TCRdb's version contains in-frame clones alone and is incomplete. The sample records 90,000 to 120,000 clones, about two thirds being singletons. Sequencing was done on a sample of peripheral blood. The receptors originated from a woman in her forties with acute or convalescent COVID-19. The CDR3 runs from the conserved cysteine through the conserved F or W. A D gene is named only where the DNA matches it firmly. Clone size is given for some rows only: seen once, a few or many times, or a class if the clone is expanded.

d_call: NA; clone_size: once; j_call: TRBJ2-1; v_call: TRBV6-6; cdr3_aa: CASSYAAGHNEQFF; cdr3_nt: TGTGCCAGCAGTTACGCCGCGGGTCACAATGAGCAGTTCTTC
d_call: NA; clone_size: NA; j_call: TRBJ1-5; v_call: TRBV21-1; cdr3_aa: CASNRDRGRVGNQPQHF; cdr3_nt: TGTGCCAGCAACCGGGACAGGGGGCGAGTGGGCAATCAGCCCCAGCATTTT
d_call: NA; clone_size: NA; j_call: TRBJ2-3; v_call: TRBV11-3; cdr3_aa: CASSSRTSTDTQYF; cdr3_nt: TGTGCCAGCAGCTCTAGAACAAGCACAGATACGCAGTATTTT
d_call: NA; clone_size: NA; j_call: TRBJ2-5; v_call: TRBV15; cdr3_aa: CATRGGGMGETQYF; cdr3_nt: TGTGCCACCAGGGGTGGGGGGATGGGAGAGACCCAGTACTTC
d_call: TRBD1; clone_size: NA; j_call: TRBJ2-7; v_call: TRBV24-1; cdr3_aa: CATSDAGTGTYEQYF; cdr3_nt: TGTGCCACCAGTGATGCCGGGACAGGGACCTACGAGCAGTACTTC
d_call: NA; clone_size: NA; j_call: TRBJ2-2; v_call: TRBV20-1; cdr3_aa: CSASDGTPNTGELFF; cdr3_nt: TGCAGTGCTAGTGATGGGACACCGAACACCGGGGAGCTGTTTTTT
d_call: TRBD1; clone_size: few; j_call: TRBJ1-1; v_call: TRBV7-3; cdr3_aa: CASSFLGTALAYRMNTEAFF; cdr3_nt: TGTGCCAGCAGCTTTCTTGGGACAGCTCTTGCGTATCGCATGAACACTGAAGCTTTCTTT
d_call: TRBD1; clone_size: NA; j_call: TRBJ2-7; v_call: TRBV5-1; cdr3_aa: CASSLGTGKAEQYF; cdr3_nt: TGCGCCAGCAGCTTGGGGACAGGGAAGGCCGAGCAGTACTTC
d_call: NA; clone_size: once; j_call: TRBJ2-2; v_call: TRBV9; cdr3_aa: CASSVTDSNTGELFF; cdr3_nt: TGTGCCAGCAGCGTGACGGACAGTAACACCGGGGAGCTGTTTTTT
d_call: TRBD2; clone_size: NA; j_call: TRBJ2-1; v_call: TRBV6-4; cdr3_aa: CASSVGTKGSEQFF; cdr3_nt: TGTGCCAGCAGTGTTGGGACTAAGGGCAGTGAGCAGTTCTTC
d_call: TRBD1; clone_size: few; j_call: TRBJ1-1; v_call: TRBV5-1; cdr3_aa: CASFWETGAGTEAFF; cdr3_nt: TGCGCCAGCTTTTGGGAAACAGGGGCCGGCACTGAAGCTTTCTTT
d_call: TRBD1; clone_size: NA; j_call: TRBJ1-1; v_call: TRBV4-1; cdr3_aa: CASSTRTGVVEAFF; cdr3_nt: TGCGCCAGCAGCACACGGACAGGTGTGGTTGAAGCTTTCTTT
d_call: TRBD1; clone_size: few; j_call: TRBJ1-2; v_call: TRBV6-6; cdr3_aa: CASSYPGQGAGYTF; cdr3_nt: TGTGCCAGCAGTTACCCCGGACAGGGAGCTGGCTACACCTTC
d_call: TRBD1; clone_size: NA; j_call: TRBJ1-2; v_call: TRBV3-1/TRBV3-2; cdr3_aa: CASSLAQGANYGYTF; cdr3_nt: TGTGCCAGCAGCCTCGCTCAGGGGGCTAACTATGGCTACACCTTC
d_call: NA; clone_size: NA; j_call: TRBJ2-3; v_call: TRBV2; cdr3_aa: CASRDRLSTDTQYF; cdr3_nt: TGTGCCAGCAGGGACAGACTAAGCACAGATACGCAGTATTTT
d_call: TRBD1; clone_size: NA; j_call: TRBJ1-1; v_call: TRBV5-5; cdr3_aa: CASSPRDRAGEAFF; cdr3_nt: TGTGCCAGCAGCCCTCGGGACAGGGCTGGAGAAGCTTTCTTT
d_call: NA; clone_size: few; j_call: TRBJ2-5; v_call: TRBV2; cdr3_aa: CASSRDTPRTQETQYF; cdr3_nt: TGTGCCAGCAGTAGGGACACCCCCCGCACCCAAGAGACCCAGTACTTC
d_call: NA; clone_size: many; j_call: TRBJ1-1; v_call: TRBV6-5; cdr3_aa: CASSPQQGNTEAFF; cdr3_nt: TGTGCCAGCAGTCCGCAACAGGGGAACACTGAAGCTTTCTTT
d_call: NA; clone_size: NA; j_call: TRBJ1-4; v_call: TRBV6-5; cdr3_aa: CASSYGQEINEKLFF; cdr3_nt: TGTGCCAGCAGTTACGGGCAAGAGATTAATGAAAAACTGTTTTTT
d_call: NA; clone_size: NA; j_call: TRBJ2-1; v_call: TRBV7-2; cdr3_aa: CASSSEAGSYNEQFF; cdr3_nt: TGTGCCAGCAGCTCTGAGGCTGGCTCCTACAATGAGCAGTTCTTC
d_call: TRBD1; clone_size: NA; j_call: TRBJ2-2; v_call: TRBV19; cdr3_aa: CASNLAGQGRNTGELFF; cdr3_nt: TGTGCCAGTAACTTGGCGGGACAGGGGAGGAACACCGGGGAGCTGTTTTTT
d_call: NA; clone_size: few; j_call: TRBJ1-5; v_call: TRBV29-1; cdr3_aa: CRRQEASGQPQHF; cdr3_nt: TGCAGGAGGCAGGAGGCCAGTGGTCAGCCCCAGCATTTT
d_call: NA; clone_size: few; j_call: TRBJ1-6; v_call: TRBV28; cdr3_aa: CASIRGFWSPLHF; cdr3_nt: TGTGCCAGCATACGGGGATTTTGGTCACCCCTCCACTTT
d_call: TRBD1; clone_size: few; j_call: TRBJ1-2; v_call: TRBV12-3/TRBV12-4; cdr3_aa: CASSLGYRGGYTF; cdr3_nt: TGTGCCAGCAGTTTAGGTTACAGGGGTGGCTACACCTTC
d_call: TRBD1; clone_size: once; j_call: TRBJ1-1; v_call: TRBV6-6; cdr3_aa: CASTTGDTEAFF; cdr3_nt: TGTGCCAGCACCACAGGGGACACTGAAGCTTTCTTT
d_call: TRBD1; clone_size: NA; j_call: TRBJ1-5; v_call: TRBV3-1/TRBV3-2; cdr3_aa: CASSLSGGEKPQHF; cdr3_nt: TGTGCCAGCAGCCTATCAGGGGGCGAGAAGCCCCAGCATTTT
d_call: NA; clone_size: once; j_call: TRBJ1-1; v_call: TRBV30; cdr3_aa: CAWTWGGTEAFF; cdr3_nt: TGTGCCTGGACCTGGGGGGGCACTGAAGCTTTCTTT
d_call: TRBD2; clone_size: NA; j_call: TRBJ2-3; v_call: TRBV6-5; cdr3_aa: CASRSGGADTQYF; cdr3_nt: TGTGCCAGCAGAAGCGGGGGGGCAGATACGCAGTATTTT
d_call: NA; clone_size: NA; j_call: TRBJ1-2; v_call: TRBV9; cdr3_aa: CASSVANANYGYTF; cdr3_nt: TGTGCCAGCAGCGTAGCTAATGCTAACTATGGCTACACCTTC
d_call: NA; clone_size: NA; j_call: TRBJ2-5; v_call: TRBV5-1; cdr3_aa: CASSSTAGAQETQYF; cdr3_nt: TGCGCCAGCAGTAGCACCGCGGGGGCCCAAGAGACCCAGTACTTC
d_call: NA; clone_size: NA; j_call: TRBJ2-5; v_call: TRBV5-5; cdr3_aa: CASSSGLSQETQYF; cdr3_nt: TGTGCCAGCAGCTCGGGACTTTCCCAAGAGACCCAGTACTTC
d_call: NA; clone_size: NA; j_call: TRBJ2-2; v_call: TRBV19; cdr3_aa: CASSFWDNSGELFF; cdr3_nt: TGTGCCAGTAGTTTTTGGGACAACAGCGGGGAGCTGTTTTTT
d_call: TRBD2; clone_size: NA; j_call: TRBJ2-3; v_call: TRBV30; cdr3_aa: CAWSVLAATDTQYF; cdr3_nt: TGTGCCTGGAGTGTACTAGCGGCCACAGATACGCAGTATTTT
d_call: NA; clone_size: NA; j_call: TRBJ1-5; v_call: TRBV20-1; cdr3_aa: CSASDGVHQPQHF; cdr3_nt: TGCAGTGCTAGTGATGGAGTCCATCAGCCCCAGCATTTT
d_call: TRBD2; clone_size: NA; j_call: TRBJ2-1; v_call: TRBV29-1; cdr3_aa: CSCLAGGNRLSYNEQFF; cdr3_nt: TGCAGCTGCTTAGCGGGGGGTAATAGACTCTCCTACAATGAGCAGTTCTTC
d_call: NA; clone_size: NA; j_call: TRBJ2-7; v_call: TRBV7-9; cdr3_aa: CASSPSGGTYEQYF; cdr3_nt: TGTGCCAGCAGCCCATCTGGGGGGACCTACGAGCAGTACTTC
d_call: NA; clone_size: NA; j_call: TRBJ1-2; v_call: TRBV3-1/TRBV3-2; cdr3_aa: CASSPGDGYTF; cdr3_nt: TGTGCCAGCAGCCCAGGGGATGGCTACACCTTC
d_call: TRBD1; clone_size: NA; j_call: TRBJ1-6; v_call: TRBV4-3; cdr3_aa: CASSHRDREGSPLHF; cdr3_nt: TGCGCCAGCAGCCATCGTGACAGGGAAGGTTCACCCCTCCACTTT
d_call: TRBD1; clone_size: few; j_call: TRBJ2-7; v_call: TRBV7-9; cdr3_aa: CASSWTGAAYEQYF; cdr3_nt: TGTGCCAGCAGCTGGACAGGGGCTGCCTACGAGCAGTACTTC
d_call: TRBD1; clone_size: NA; j_call: TRBJ2-4; v_call: TRBV15; cdr3_aa: CATNQGENIQYF; cdr3_nt: TGTGCCACCAACCAGGGGGAAAACATTCAGTACTTC